The clone carrying this T cell receptor beta chain appeared a few times. The sample is drawn from a study of blood T cell repertoires in COVID-19. Study as a whole: Researchers got acute and convalescent COVID-19 samples from the United States, Italy and Spain.

The CDR3 runs 15 residues. Germline V gives CDR1 SGHTA, CDR2 FQGNSA. The V end was cut by 1 base, the J end by 9 bases, with 13 bases between. Under the authors' procedure: Reference gene primer amplification yielded estimated nucleated cell counts. Repertoires were generated with immunoSEQ multiplex PCR, while TCRdb's copy carries only in-frame clones and drops some. V and J calls and clone size are those listed in that table; D and trimming were worked out from the DNA. The sample gives some 250,000 clones, about 85% of which show up once; approximately 7.9% is in the top ten. Sequencing was done on a sample of peripheral blood. The source is an elderly woman with acute or convalescent COVID-19. V gene TRBV7-2 combines with J gene TRBJ1-6; D is perhaps TRBD1 (5 bases). CDR3 amino acids: CASSLEAGPGSPLHF. Here the CDR3 DNA reads TGTGCCAGCAGCTTAGAGGCGGGGCCGGGTTCACCCCTCCACTTT. The full variable domain, with the rest looked up from reference TRBV7-2 and TRBJ1-6, is GAGVSQSPSNKVTEKGKDVELRCDPISGHTALYWYRQSLGQGLEFLIYFQGNSAPDKSGLPSDRFSAERTGGSVSTLTIQRTQQEDSAVYLCASSLEAGPGSPLHFGNGTRLTVT.